This T cell receptor beta chain was identified in a study of shared clonotypes between healthy human individuals (TCRdb year 2020). About the study as a whole: A couple of women and three men aged 18 to 49 years were included in the cohort. Per donor, three plates each were used for CD4 naive and CD4 memory, two for CD8 naive, and one for CD8 memory. The study deeply sequenced blood TCR repertoires of five healthy adults to estimate repertoire size and the extent of clonotype sharing between individuals. To increase sequencing depth and limit assay-specific biases, TCR repertoire library preparation and sequencing were carried out by different laboratories using diverse techniques. Between about 0.94 and 10 billion PBMCs per donor were obtained by leukapheresis.

CD8 naive samples were CD45RO-negative cells positively selected for CCR7, giving a CD45RA+CCR7+ population that excluded TemRA cells. The donors were healthy, HIV-negative adults who had no recently reported acute infections or vaccinations. Every donor was a Caucasian adult residing in Nashville, Tennessee, USA. Blood was obtained by leukapheresis, after which PBMCs were separated by Ficoll-Histopaque density gradient centrifugation and cryopreserved in liquid nitrogen vapor phase. Analytical flow cytometry was used to check the purity and quantity of every magnetically sorted T cell population. Genomic DNA was isolated from every sorted fraction and measured by UV absorbance on a Nanodrop 2000c. Using the deep immunoSEQ assay, multiplex PCR amplified TCR CDR3 regions from genomic DNA. Extracted genomic DNA from each cell subset was distributed evenly across all wells of several immunoSEQ 96-well plates, and each plate was treated as a replicate. For sorted subsets, approximately 210 ng of genomic DNA, equivalent to 25,000 to 35,000 T cell genomes, went into each replicate PCR. Purified libraries were quantified with a Qubit 3.0 fluorometer, sized on a Bioanalyzer 2100, and re-quantified with the KAPA Library Quantification kit. A separate single-read 150-cycle Illumina NextSeq 550 flow cell was used to sequence each immunoSEQ 96-well plate. Under the source paper's analysis protocol: Because only junctional sequences without quality scores were contained in the immunoSEQ output, filtering matching that applied to full-length reads could not be performed. Sequences were annotated with PyIR, a Python wrapper for IgBLAST v1.9, and V/J genes and CDR3 were assigned using IMGT germline references. Any read was removed if the V/J assignment was weak (E-value above 1e-6), the CDR3 was missing, or the read contained stop codons, out-of-frame junctions, or ambiguous translated residues. A V3J clonotype was defined by an identical inferred V gene, J gene, and CDR3 amino acid sequence. Percentage overlap between repertoires was calculated by dividing the number of shared unique clonotypes by the size of the smaller repertoire. Three approaches were used to assess repertoire richness: RTK rarefaction, the Chao1 estimator, and Recon v2.1 estimates of unobserved clonotypes. OLGA was used to compute generation probabilities for all TCRbeta clonotypes that the gDNA method yielded from several donors. TCRdb obtained this table from immuneACCESS and retained in-frame rearrangements with V and J assigned. These tables miss some clones; where compared with another copy, unresolved V genes account for less than half of the shortfall, and the remainder is unexplained. V, J and clone size are those of that table, while D and trimming were read from the DNA. This sample holds about 2.1 million clones; roughly 91% were observed only once. The top ten hold roughly 1.7% of the sample.

This clone was found once. No cognate antigen has been identified for it. No base qualities exist here, and no much larger clone lies one base off it. Findings and caveats that apply to the study as a whole: Rarefaction of sorted-subset datasets indicated incomplete sequencing despite the large sequencing depth. Because the study included only a small number of donors, the genetic and exposure-history diversity represented was limited. Pairwise subsampling led to the expectation that sequencing depth would affect the degree of clonotype sharing among donors. Clonotypes shared by all four sorted-subset donors showed higher generation probabilities than non-shared clonotypes. Sharing across several donors was observed for roughly 5% of naive CD4, 3.5% of naive CD8, roughly 2.4% of memory CD4, and roughly 0.4% of memory CD8 clonotypes. Sampling was restricted to blood, and TCR repertoires in tissue are likely to differ from TCR repertoires in blood. Naive subsets generally had larger estimated clonotype richness than memory subsets.

This TCR came from a man aged 18 to 29 in good health. Some clones in this sample may be carry-over from other donors' samples. Sequenced input: naive CD8+ T cells from PBMCs. The cell subset or site label on this specimen signifies: CD45RA+CCR7+.

The DNA sequence is TGTGCCAGCAGTTACGGGCGGACTAGCGGAAACAATGAGCAGTTCTTC. Its protein reads: CASSYGRTSGNNEQFF. The sequence links TRBV6-5 to TRBJ2-1, and 10 bases in between align with TRBD2. The CDR3 spans 16 residues, from the cysteine through the phenylalanine. Only the CDR3 portion is preserved as DNA: 48 bases, with reading frame beginning at the first base. According to the germline V gene, CDR1 reads MNHEY and CDR2 reads SVGAGI. Compared with germline, V lacks 2 bases and J lacks 5 bases; bases without a gene match: 6.